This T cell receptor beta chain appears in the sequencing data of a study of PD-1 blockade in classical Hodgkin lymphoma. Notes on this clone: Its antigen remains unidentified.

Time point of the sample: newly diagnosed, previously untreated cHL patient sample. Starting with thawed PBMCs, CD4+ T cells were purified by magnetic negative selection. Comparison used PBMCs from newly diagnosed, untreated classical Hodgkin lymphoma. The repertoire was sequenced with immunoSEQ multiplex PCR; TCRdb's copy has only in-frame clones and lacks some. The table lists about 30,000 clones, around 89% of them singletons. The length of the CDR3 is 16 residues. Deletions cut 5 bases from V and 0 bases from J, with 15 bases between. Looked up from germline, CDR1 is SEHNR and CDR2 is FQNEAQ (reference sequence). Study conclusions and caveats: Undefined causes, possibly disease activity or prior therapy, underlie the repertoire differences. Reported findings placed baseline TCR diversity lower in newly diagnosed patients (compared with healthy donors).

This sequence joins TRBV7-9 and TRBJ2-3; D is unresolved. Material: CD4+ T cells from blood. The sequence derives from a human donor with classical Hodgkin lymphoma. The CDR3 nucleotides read TGTGCCAGCAGCCCAAGAAGGATAGAAAGCACAGATACGCAGTATTTT. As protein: CASSPRRIESTDTQYF. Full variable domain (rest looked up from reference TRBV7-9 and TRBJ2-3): DTGVSQNPRHKITKRGQNVTFRCDPISEHNRLYWYRQTLGQGPEFLTYFQNEAQLEKSRLLSDRFSAERPKGSFSTLEIQRTEQGDSAMYLCASSPRRIESTDTQYFGPGTRLTVL.